A single T cell receptor beta chain is shown here with its context. This clonotype was counted only a few times. The antigen this receptor binds is unknown. There are no base qualities to consult, and no much larger clone falls within one base. Libraries were constructed by RACE. The run used a NextSeq 500. During library preparation, unique molecular identifiers were attached to individual cDNA molecules so that TCRs could be counted quantitatively and reproducibly. Both TCR alpha and TCR beta chains were sequenced from each blood RNA sample. The original methods were these. A median of around 100,000 TCRs per sample was observed, with a range of roughly 23,224 to 700,000. The Decombinator software suite was used to annotate the V, J and CDR3 of the TCR reads. To make PS versus PT1 abundance plots, every sample was subsampled to the same number of TCRs (28,000). TCRs were defined as expanded if absent before sensitization and observed at least eight times at the 2-week time point. TCRdb trimmed public reads at Q25 via fastp, called clones via MiXCR and kept in-frame beta chains. Duplicate CDR3 protein sequences are folded into a single record with the most common DNA and genes. TCRdb, not the original authors, processed these V and J calls. The table for this sample lists approximately 340,000 distinct CDR3 sequences; 6% to 8.5% of them were counted only once. The ten largest clones add up to approximately 8% of the sample.

The time point label on this specimen signifies: patch test 1, 2 weeks after DPC sensitization. Sample treatment or condition, as interpreted from the label and publication: therapeutic diphenylcyclopropenone sensitization with weekly scalp DPC. At each patch-test visit, blood was drawn before the patch test was applied. To be eligible, patients had to be aged 18 to 70, diagnosed with alopecia and judged suitable for DPC therapy, while pregnant patients were excluded. Total RNA was extracted from unfractionated whole blood that had been collected in Tempus Blood RNA tubes. Its CDR3 holds 17 amino acids, cysteine through phenylalanine. Of the read, only the CDR3 DNA is kept; its 51 bases are in frame from base 1. From V the trimming removes 4 bases and from J it removes 5 bases, while the gene matches leave 9 bases of the junction unaccounted for. Taken from the germline V gene, the CDR1 and CDR2 loops are ENHRY and SYGVKD.

The data were obtained in a study of human T cells and chemical hapten exposure (dated by TCRdb to the early 2020s). General notes on the study: For sensitization, 2% DPC in acetone was applied to a roughly 2 cm by roughly 2 cm area of upper inner arm skin. Throughout the study period of approximately 23 weeks, patients also received therapeutic DPC doses to the scalp every week. Patch tests used Finn chambers with 0.01% DPC on the upper back, scored after 6 days by International Contact Dermatitis Research Group standards. The mostly female patient cohort included alopecia areata with under or over 50% scalp involvement, alopecia totalis and alopecia universalis. Libraries were combined into a pool for sequencing, and differences in TCR yield between samples came mainly from small differences in library volumes within the pool. Peripheral blood TCR repertoire changes were tracked in vivo in alopecia patients during primary and secondary sensitization to the hapten diphenylcyclopropenone (DPC). Blood was sampled from patients pre-sensitization (week 0) and at 2, 6 and about 24 weeks after DPC sensitization. Blood for TCR sequencing was provided by twenty-nine alopecia patients at one to four time points (pre-sensitization, 2, 6 and 24 weeks). The paper's findings and limits, for the study overall: Because every patient had alopecia, a presumed autoimmune disease, the patients' immune response might differ from that of healthy individuals. The number of TCRs above 1 in 1000 frequency did not change with DPC sensitization; there was no evidence of global repertoire structure alterations. After repeated subsampling, the strength of the expansion versus patch-test correlation and the threshold at which it became significant changed. Expanded TCRs formed significantly more large CDR3 similarity clusters than pre-sensitization or healthy control sets, consistent with antigen-driven responses. Patch test score correlated positively with the number of PT1 expanded TCRs, reaching significance at thresholds 8, 16 and 32 but not at 4.

The source was whole blood, collected in connection with sensitization to the hapten diphenylcyclopropenone (DPC). The V and J genes are TRBV10-3 and TRBJ2-1; TRBD2 matches 12 bases in the middle. This sequence originates from a woman younger than 30 with alopecia areata. Some clones in this sample may be carry-over from other donors' samples. CDR3 protein: CAISGGGLAGSDNEQFF. The nucleotides read TGTGCCATCAGTGGCGGCGGACTAGCGGGGTCCGACAATGAGCAGTTCTTC.